The 8 T cell receptor beta chains in this list originate from one sample, sequenced in a study of graft-versus-host responses after intestinal transplantation. Clones were sequenced by immunoSEQ multiplex PCR, and TCRdb holds only the in-frame ones, with some missing. Of fewer than 100,000 clones detected, roughly 86% appear once; the ten largest clones hold more than 1.4%. Sequenced here: PBMCs, sampled 255 days after intestinal transplant. The source is a human patient who received an intestinal transplant, so some T cells may come from the graft donor.

This clone was found once. This chain joins TRBV7-8 and TRBJ2-5, with D possibly being TRBD1 (6 bases). Trimming took off 5 bases at V and 8 bases at J, with 15 bases between the two ends. The CDR3 covers 13 residues. CDR1 SGHVS and CDR2 FQNEAQ come from the germline V gene. The CDR3 DNA is TGTGCCAGCAGCCTGGACAGAGATGGAACCCAGTACTTC. This codes for CASSLDRDGTQYF. The whole variable domain, filled in from reference TRBV7-8 and TRBJ2-5, reads GAGVSQSPRYKVAKRGQDVALRCDPISGHVSLFWYQQALGQGPEFLTYFQNEAQLDKSGLPSDRFFAERPEGSVSTLKIQRTQQEDSAVYLCASSLDRDGTQYFGPGTRLLVL.

The V and J genes are TRBV30 and TRBJ1-3, with D uncertain. In germline, CDR1 is GTSNPN, CDR2 SVGIG (reference sequence). The CDR3 is 11 residues long. V was trimmed by 4 bases and J by 5 bases, leaving 6 bases between them. In DNA, the CDR3 is TGTGCCTGGAAACGGCGAAACACCATATATTTT. Protein: CAWKRRNTIYF.

The V gene is TRBV19, the J gene TRBJ2-1, with D possibly TRBD2 on 6 matching bases. From germline, CDR1 is LNHDA and CDR2 SQIVND (reference sequence). Trimming left V 6 bases short and J 6 bases short, with 15 bases between. CDR3 length: 14 amino acids. CDR3 DNA sequence: TGTGCCAGTAGGGAGGGAAGTTCGCCCAATGAGCAGTTCTTC. It is translated as CASREGSSPNEQFF.

The chain joins TRBV13 to TRBJ1-3; the D is unclear. Looked up from germline, CDR1 is PRHDT and CDR2 is FYEKMQ (reference sequence). The CDR3 extends over 12 amino acids. Trimming stripped 2 bases from V and 4 bases from J, with 3 bases between. The CDR3 sequence: CASSLMGNTIYF. DNA for the CDR3: TGTGCCAGCAGCTTAATGGGAAACACCATATATTTT.

The rearrangement joins TRBV6-1 to TRBJ2-7; D is ambiguous. The CDR3 sequence is 13 residues long. The V end lost 3 bases, the J end lost 2 bases, and 8 bases lay between the germline ends. The germline V gene encodes CDR1 MNHNS and CDR2 SASEGT. CDR3 sequence: CASSEPGAYEQYF. In nucleotides, the CDR3 is TGTGCCAGCAGTGAGCCTGGGGCCTACGAGCAGTACTTC.

The chain links TRBV28 to TRBJ1-1; TRBD1 is a possible D gene (6 bases). CDR1 is MDHEN and CDR2 is SYDVKM in the germline V gene. The CDR3 has 14 residues. Trimming left V 3 bases short and J 1 base short, with 9 bases between. CDR3 DNA: TGTGCCAGCAGTTTGGGGGGCGCGAACACTGAAGCTTTCTTT. It translates to CASSLGGANTEAFF.

This clone was picked up one time. The V and J genes are TRBV5-1 and TRBJ1-5; D call uncertain. The CDR3 has 14 residues. Germline V CDR1 and CDR2: SGHRS, YFSETQ. Trimming stripped 5 bases from V and 4 bases from J, with 13 bases between. CDR3 amino acids: CASRSESPNQPQHF. CDR3 nucleotide sequence: TGCGCCAGCAGGTCCGAGAGCCCTAATCAGCCCCAGCATTTT.

The chain is built from TRBV9 and TRBJ1-2; possible D gene TRBD1, 6 bases. CDR1 SGDLS and CDR2 YYNGEE come from the germline V gene. This CDR3 contains 13 residues. Trimming cost V 4 bases and J 11 bases, with 18 bases left between them. Here the CDR3 DNA reads TGTGCCAGCAGCACAGGGTCGGATTTTGGATACACCTTC. This translates into CASSTGSDFGYTF.